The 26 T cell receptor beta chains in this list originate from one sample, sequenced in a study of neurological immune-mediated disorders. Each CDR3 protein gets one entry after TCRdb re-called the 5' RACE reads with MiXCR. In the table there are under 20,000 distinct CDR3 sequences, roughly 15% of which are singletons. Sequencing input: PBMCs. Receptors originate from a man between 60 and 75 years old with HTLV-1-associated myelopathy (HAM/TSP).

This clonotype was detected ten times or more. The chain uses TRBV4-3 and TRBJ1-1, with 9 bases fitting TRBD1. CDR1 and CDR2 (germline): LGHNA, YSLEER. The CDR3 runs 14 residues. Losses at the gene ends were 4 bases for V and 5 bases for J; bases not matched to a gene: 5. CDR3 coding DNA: TGCGCCAGCAGCCTACAGGGGGCAGGGACTGAAGCTTTCTTT. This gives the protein CASSLQGAGTEAFF.

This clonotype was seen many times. In nucleotides, the CDR3 is TGTGCCAGCAGTTCCCCGGGGAACACTGAAGCTTTCTTT. Translation: CASSSPGNTEAFF. The J gene is TRBJ1-1, the V gene TRBV27; no clear D gene. Trimming removed 4 bases from V and 1 base from J, with 7 bases in between. The CDR3 covers 13 residues. Germline V gene lookup returns CDR1 MNHEY and CDR2 SMNVEV (reference sequence).

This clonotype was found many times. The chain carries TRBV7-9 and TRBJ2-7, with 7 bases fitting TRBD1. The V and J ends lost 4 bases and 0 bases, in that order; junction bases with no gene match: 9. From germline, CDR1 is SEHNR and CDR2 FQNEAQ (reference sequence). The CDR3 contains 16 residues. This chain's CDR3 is CASSSLGQQASYEQYF. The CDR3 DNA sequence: TGTGCCAGCAGCTCACTGGGACAGCAGGCCTCCTACGAGCAGTACTTC.

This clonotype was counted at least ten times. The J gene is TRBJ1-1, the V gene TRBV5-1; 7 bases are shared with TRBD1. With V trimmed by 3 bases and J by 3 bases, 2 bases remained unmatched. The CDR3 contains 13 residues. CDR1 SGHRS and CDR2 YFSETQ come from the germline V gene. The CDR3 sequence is CASSSDRDTEAFF. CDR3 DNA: TGCGCCAGCAGCTCTGACAGGGACACTGAAGCTTTCTTT. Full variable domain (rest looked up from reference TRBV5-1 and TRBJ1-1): KAGVTQTPRYLIKTRGQQVTLSCSPISGHRSVSWYQQTPGQGLQFLFEYFSETQRNKGNFPGRFSGRQFSNSRSEMNVSTLELGDSALYLCASSSDRDTEAFFGQGTRLTVV.

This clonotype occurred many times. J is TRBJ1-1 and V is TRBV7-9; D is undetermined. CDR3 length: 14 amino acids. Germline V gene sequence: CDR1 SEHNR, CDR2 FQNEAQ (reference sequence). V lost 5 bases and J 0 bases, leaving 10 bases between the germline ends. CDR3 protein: CASSPESLNTEAFF. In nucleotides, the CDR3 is TGTGCCAGCAGCCCCGAGAGTCTGAACACTGAAGCTTTCTTT.

CDR3: CASSLKPGIMNTEAFF. CDR3 bases: TGTGCCAGCAGCTTAAAGCCCGGCATCATGAACACTGAAGCTTTCTTT. The rearrangement uses TRBV7-3 and TRBJ1-1; D is ambiguous. V was trimmed by 1 base and J by 0 bases, leaving 12 bases between them. Per the germline V gene, CDR1 is SGHTA and CDR2 is FQGTGA. The CDR3 extends over 16 amino acids. Complete variable domain (other parts from reference TRBV7-3 and TRBJ1-1): GAGVSQTPSNKVTEKGKYVELRCDPISGHTALYWYRQSLGQGPEFLIYFQGTGAADDSGLPNDRFFAVRPEGSVSTLKIQRTERGDSAVYLCASSLKPGIMNTEAFFGQGTRLTVV.

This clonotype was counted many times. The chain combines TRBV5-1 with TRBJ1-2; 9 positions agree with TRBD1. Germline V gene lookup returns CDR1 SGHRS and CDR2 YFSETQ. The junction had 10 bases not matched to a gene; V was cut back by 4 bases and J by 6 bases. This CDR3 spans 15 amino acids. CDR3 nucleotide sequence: TGCGCCAGCAGCACCTGGACAGGGGCCTATGATGGCTACACCTTC. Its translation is CASSTWTGAYDGYTF. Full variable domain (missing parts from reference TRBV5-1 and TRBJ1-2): KAGVTQTPRYLIKTRGQQVTLSCSPISGHRSVSWYQQTPGQGLQFLFEYFSETQRNKGNFPGRFSGRQFSNSRSEMNVSTLELGDSALYLCASSTWTGAYDGYTFGSGTRLTVV.

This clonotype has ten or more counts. The CDR3 coding sequence is TGCAGTGCTAGATTTGGGACTGGGAATGAAAAACTGTTTTTT. The encoded protein is CSARFGTGNEKLFF. The chain couples TRBV20-1 to TRBJ1-4; D possibly corresponds to TRBD1 (5 bases). The CDR3 loop spans 14 amino acids. CDR1 is DFQATT, CDR2 SNEGSKA, per germline (reference sequence). Trimming shortened V by 2 bases and J by 5 bases, and 12 bases separated the two germline ends.

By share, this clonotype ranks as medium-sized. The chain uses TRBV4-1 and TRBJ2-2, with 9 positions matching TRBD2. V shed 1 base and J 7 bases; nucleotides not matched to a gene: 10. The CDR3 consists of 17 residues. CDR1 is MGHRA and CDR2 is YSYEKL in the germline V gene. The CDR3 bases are TGCGCCAGCAGCCAAGGTCCCGCGGGGGGGATTGGCGGGGAGCTGTTTTTT. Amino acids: CASSQGPAGGIGGELFF.

CDR3 nucleotide sequence: TGTGCCAGCAGTTACTCGATCCGGGGAGGGTACAATGAGCAGTTCTTC. It specifies CASSYSIRGGYNEQFF. The chain uses TRBV6-5 and TRBJ2-1, with 7 bases aligning to TRBD2. V gave up 0 bases and J gave up 4 bases; unmatched junction bases: 6. This CDR3 spans 16 amino acids. Germline V lookup: CDR1 MNHEY, CDR2 SVGAGI.

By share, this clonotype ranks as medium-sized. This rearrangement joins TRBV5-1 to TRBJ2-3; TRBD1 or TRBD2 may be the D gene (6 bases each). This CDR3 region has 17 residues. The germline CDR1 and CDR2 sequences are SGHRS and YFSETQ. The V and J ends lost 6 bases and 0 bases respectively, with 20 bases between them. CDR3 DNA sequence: TGCGCCAGCACTAGGACAACGGGGGCCGTTAGCACAGATACGCAGTATTTT. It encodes CASTRTTGAVSTDTQYF. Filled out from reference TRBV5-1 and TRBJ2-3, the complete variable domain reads KAGVTQTPRYLIKTRGQQVTLSCSPISGHRSVSWYQQTPGQGLQFLFEYFSETQRNKGNFPGRFSGRQFSNSRSEMNVSTLELGDSALYLCASTRTTGAVSTDTQYFGPGTRLTVL.

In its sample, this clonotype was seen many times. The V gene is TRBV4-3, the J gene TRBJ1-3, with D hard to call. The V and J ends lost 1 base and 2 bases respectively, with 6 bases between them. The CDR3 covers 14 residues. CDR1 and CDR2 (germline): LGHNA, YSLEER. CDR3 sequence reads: CASSQGLAGNTIYF. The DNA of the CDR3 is TGCGCCAGCAGCCAAGGTCTTGCTGGAAACACCATATATTTT.

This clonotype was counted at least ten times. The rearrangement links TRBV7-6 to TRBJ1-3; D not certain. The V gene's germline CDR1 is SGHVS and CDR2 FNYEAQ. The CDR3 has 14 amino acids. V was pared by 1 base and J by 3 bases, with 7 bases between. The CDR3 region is CASSLVTGGNTIYF. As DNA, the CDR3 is TGTGCCAGCAGCTTAGTAACTGGTGGAAACACCATATATTTT.

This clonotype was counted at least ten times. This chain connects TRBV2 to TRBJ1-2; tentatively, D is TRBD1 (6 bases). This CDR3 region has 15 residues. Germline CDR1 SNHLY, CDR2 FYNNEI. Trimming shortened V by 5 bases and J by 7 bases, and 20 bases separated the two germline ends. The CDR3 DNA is TGTGCCAGCAGTCAAAGGAACAGGGAAGCGCGTGGCTACACCTTC. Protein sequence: CASSQRNREARGYTF. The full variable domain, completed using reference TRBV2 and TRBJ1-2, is EPEVTQTPSHQVTQMGQEVILRCVPISNHLYFYWYRQILGQKVEFLVSFYNNEISEKSEIFDDQFSVERPDGSNFTLKIRSTKLEDSAMYFCASSQRNREARGYTFGSGTRLTVV.

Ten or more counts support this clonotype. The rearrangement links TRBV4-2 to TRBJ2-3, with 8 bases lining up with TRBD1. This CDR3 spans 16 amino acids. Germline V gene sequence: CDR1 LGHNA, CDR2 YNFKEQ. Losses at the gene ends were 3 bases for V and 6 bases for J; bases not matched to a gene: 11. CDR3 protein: CASSQVAAGGPDTQYF. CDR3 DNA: TGTGCCAGCAGCCAGGTTGCGGCAGGGGGCCCCGATACGCAGTATTTT.

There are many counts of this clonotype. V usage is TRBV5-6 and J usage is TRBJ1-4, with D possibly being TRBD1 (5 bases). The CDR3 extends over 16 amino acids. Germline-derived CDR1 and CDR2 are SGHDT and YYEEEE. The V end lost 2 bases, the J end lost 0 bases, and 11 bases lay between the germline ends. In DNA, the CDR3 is TGTGCCAGCAGCTTCCGACAGACCGCAACTAATGAAAAACTGTTTTTT. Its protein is CASSFRQTATNEKLFF.

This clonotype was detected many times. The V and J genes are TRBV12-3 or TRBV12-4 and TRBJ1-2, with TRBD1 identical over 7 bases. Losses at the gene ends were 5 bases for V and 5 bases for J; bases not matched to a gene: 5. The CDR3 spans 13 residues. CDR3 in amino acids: CASSRPGGYGYTF. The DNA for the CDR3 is TGTGCCAGCAGTCGTCCAGGGGGTTATGGCTACACCTTC.

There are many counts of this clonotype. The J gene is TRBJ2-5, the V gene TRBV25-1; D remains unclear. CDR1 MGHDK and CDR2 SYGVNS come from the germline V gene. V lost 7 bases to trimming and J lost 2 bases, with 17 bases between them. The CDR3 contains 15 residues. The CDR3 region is CASTPRGMQQETQYF. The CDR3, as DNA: TGTGCCAGCACCCCCCGTGGCATGCAGCAAGAGACCCAGTACTTC. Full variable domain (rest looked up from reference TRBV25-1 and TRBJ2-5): EADIYQTPRYLVIGTGKKITLECSQTMGHDKMYWYQQDPGMELHLIHYSYGVNSTEKGDLSSESTVSRIRTEHFPLTLESARPSHTSQYLCASTPRGMQQETQYFGPGTRLLVL.

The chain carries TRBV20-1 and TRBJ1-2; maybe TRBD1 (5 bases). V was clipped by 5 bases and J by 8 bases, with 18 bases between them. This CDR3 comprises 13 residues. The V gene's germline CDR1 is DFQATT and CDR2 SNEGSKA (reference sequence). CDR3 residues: CSARQRNPKGYTF. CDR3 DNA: TGCAGTGCTCGACAGCGAAATCCTAAAGGCTACACCTTC.

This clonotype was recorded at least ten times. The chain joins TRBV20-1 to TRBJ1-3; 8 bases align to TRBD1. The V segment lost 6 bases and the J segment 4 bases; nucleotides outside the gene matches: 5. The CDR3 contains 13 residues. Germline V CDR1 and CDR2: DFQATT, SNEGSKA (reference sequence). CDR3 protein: CSAGRTGGNTIYF. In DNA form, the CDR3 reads TGCAGTGCAGGACGGACAGGGGGAAACACCATATATTTT.

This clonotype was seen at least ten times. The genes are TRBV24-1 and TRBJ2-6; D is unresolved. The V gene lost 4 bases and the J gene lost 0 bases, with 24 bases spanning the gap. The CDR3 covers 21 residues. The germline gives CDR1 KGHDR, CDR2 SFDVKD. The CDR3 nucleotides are TGTGCCACCAGTGACAATACGATCGATTTCTCAGGTGTCTCTGGGGCCAACGTCCTGACTTTC. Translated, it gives CATSDNTIDFSGVSGANVLTF.

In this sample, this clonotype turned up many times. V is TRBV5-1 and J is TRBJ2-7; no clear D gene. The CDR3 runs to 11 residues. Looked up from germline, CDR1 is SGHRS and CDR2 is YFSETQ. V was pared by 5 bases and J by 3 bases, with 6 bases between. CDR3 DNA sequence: TGCGCCAGCAGGGATCTCTACGAGCAGTACTTC. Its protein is CASRDLYEQYF.

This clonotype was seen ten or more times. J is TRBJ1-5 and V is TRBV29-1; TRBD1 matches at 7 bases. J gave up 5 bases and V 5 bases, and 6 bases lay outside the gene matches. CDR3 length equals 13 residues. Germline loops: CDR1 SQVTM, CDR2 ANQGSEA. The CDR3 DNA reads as TGCAGCGTTCAGGGGGGGCGGGATCAGCCCCAGCATTTT. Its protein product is CSVQGGRDQPQHF.

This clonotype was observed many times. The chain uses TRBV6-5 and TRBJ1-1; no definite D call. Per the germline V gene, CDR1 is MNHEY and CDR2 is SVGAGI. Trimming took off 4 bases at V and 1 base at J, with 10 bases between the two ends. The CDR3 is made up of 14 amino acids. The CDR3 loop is CASSSDLWNTEAFF. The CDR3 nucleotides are TGTGCCAGCAGTTCCGATCTCTGGAACACTGAAGCTTTCTTT.

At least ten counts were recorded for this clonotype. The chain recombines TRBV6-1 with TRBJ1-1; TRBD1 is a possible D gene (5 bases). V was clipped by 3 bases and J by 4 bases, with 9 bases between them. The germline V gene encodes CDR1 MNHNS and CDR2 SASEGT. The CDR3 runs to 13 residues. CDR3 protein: CASSETVGTEAFF. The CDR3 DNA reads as TGTGCCAGCAGTGAGACAGTGGGCACTGAAGCTTTCTTT.

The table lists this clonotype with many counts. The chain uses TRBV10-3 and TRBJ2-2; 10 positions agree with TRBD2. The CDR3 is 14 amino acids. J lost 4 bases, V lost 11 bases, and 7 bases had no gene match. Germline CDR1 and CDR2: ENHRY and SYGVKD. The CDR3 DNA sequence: TGTGCCGCGAACCAGCGGGAGGGCACCGGGGAGCTGTTTTTT. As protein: CAANQREGTGELFF.